This TCR beta chain was recovered during a study of shared clonotypes between healthy human individuals. Findings and limits, study-wide: Rarefaction showed sorted-subset sequencing was incomplete despite large depth. Compared with memory subsets, naive subsets generally had larger estimated richness.

Here immunoSEQ multiplex PCR was the method, and the copy in TCRdb shows in-frame clones only, minus some. This sample has roughly 2.5 million clones; around nine tenths occur once, and the top ten carry over 0.12%. There are a few counts of this clone. Its antigen is not known. In the same sample, other DNA sequences code for this CDR3. The CDR3 is 15 residues long. The V and J ends lost 6 bases and 6 bases, in that order; junction bases with no gene match: 5. Germline lookup yields CDR1 LNHDA and CDR2 SQIVND (reference sequence). The rearrangement links TRBV19 to TRBJ1-6; 10 bases fit TRBD1. The sample taken for sequencing was naive CD4+ T cells sorted from blood. Subset reported: CD45RA+ positively selected. The TCR sequence derives from a man younger than 30 in good health. The DNA for the CDR3 is TGTGCCAGTAGAACGACAGGGGGCGGTAATTCACCCCTCCACTTT. Its protein product is CASRTTGGGNSPLHF.